What follows is one TCR beta chain and its context. Its antigen is as yet unknown. The data stem from a study of OX40 agonist ivuxolimab in advanced cancers. Overall study context: Patients were treated with ivuxolimab, an agonistic anti-OX40 (CD134) antibody. Prior anti-PD-1, anti-PD-L1 or anti-CTLA-4 therapy did not bar entry, and 40% to 45% had some.

Clones were sequenced by immunoSEQ multiplex PCR, and TCRdb holds only the in-frame ones, with some missing. This table holds roughly 63,000 clones, 80% to 90% found once. Study-level points and caveats: Determination of antigen specificity was not performed for the expanded peripheral T cells. Partial responders treated at 0.1-3.0 mg/kg exhibited clonal expansion among the lowest measured.

The sequence was obtained from an adult with an advanced solid tumor such as melanoma, head and neck, liver or kidney cancer. The source was CD4+ or CD8+ T cells sorted from blood, collected in a trial of the OX40 agonist ivuxolimab.

The CDR3 DNA reads as TGTGCCAGCAGCTCATATAGCGGGAGCTGGGAGCAGTACTTC. It specifies CASSSYSGSWEQYF. The chain couples TRBV7-8 to TRBJ2-7; 9 bases are a match to TRBD2. Per the germline V gene, CDR1 is SGHVS and CDR2 is FQNEAQ. The V gene end was trimmed by 4 bases and the J gene end by 7 bases; junction bases not matched to a gene: 8. This CDR3 contains 14 residues.